The 13 T cell receptor beta chains below all came from one sample that was sequenced in a study of T cells in Graves' hyperthyroidism and ophthalmopathy. Researchers amplified the TCR beta CDR3 regions from RNA transcripts. The HTBI primer set drove a first-round RT-PCR of the TCR CDR3. TCRdb ran MiXCR on the multiplex PCR reads and lists one entry per CDR3 protein. This table holds fewer than 450,000 distinct CDR3 sequences, approximately 17% found once. Input material: blood. Receptor source: a woman aged 25 to 39 with Graves' hyperthyroidism that later progressed to Graves' ophthalmopathy.

At least ten counts were recorded for this clonotype. This chain connects TRBV18 to TRBJ2-5; D is possibly TRBD1 (5 bases). The V and J ends lost 5 bases and 5 bases respectively, with 12 bases between them. The CDR3 runs to 13 residues. Germline-derived CDR1 and CDR2 are KGHSH and LQKENI. The chain's CDR3 is CASSYRLAETQYF. The CDR3 coding sequence is TGTGCCAGCTCATACAGGTTGGCGGAGACCCAGTACTTC. Using reference TRBV18 and TRBJ2-5 for the parts outside the CDR3, the full variable domain is NAGVMQNPRHLVRRRGQEARLRCSPMKGHSHVYWYRQLPEEGLKFMVYLQKENIIDESGMPKERFSAEFPKEGPSILRIQQVVRGDSAAYFCASSYRLAETQYFGPGTRLLVL.

This clonotype appeared a few times. CDR3 bases: TGCAGTGCTAAGGGACAGACACATATTGAAGCTTTCTTT. As protein: CSAKGQTHIEAFF. The V call is TRBV20-1, the J call TRBJ1-1; 7 nucleotides line up with TRBD1. This CDR3 has 13 amino acids. After removal of 4 bases from V and 7 bases from J, the junction contained 9 bases not matched to a gene. The germline CDR1 and CDR2 sequences are DFQATT and SNEGSKA (reference sequence).

This clonotype occurred once. The gene calls are TRBV28 and TRBJ2-7; 7 bases agree with TRBD1. The germline CDR1 and CDR2 sequences are MDHEN and SYDVKM. There are 14 residues in the CDR3. The V and J ends lost 6 bases and 0 bases, in that order; junction bases with no gene match: 5. The CDR3 coding sequence is TGTGCCAGCAGGGACAGGAGCCTCTCCTACGAGCAGTACTTC. It is translated as CASRDRSLSYEQYF.

The V call is TRBV24-1, the J call TRBJ2-7; 7 bases line up with TRBD2. Germline loops: CDR1 KGHDR, CDR2 SFDVKD. The CDR3 sequence is 16 residues long. The V gene end was trimmed by 3 bases and the J gene end by 5 bases; junction bases not matched to a gene: 12. DNA for the CDR3: TGTGCCACCAGTGATACCGGGGGAAGCGGGACCCACGAGCAGTACTTC. It is translated as CATSDTGGSGTHEQYF.

This clonotype was detected many times. The chain carries TRBV3-1 and TRBJ2-2; 7 bases line up with TRBD2. Germline values: CDR1 LGHDT, CDR2 YNNKEL (reference sequence). Trimming cost V 4 bases and J 1 base; bases outside gene matches: 3. This CDR3 comprises 15 residues. The CDR3 reads CASSPGLVNTGELFF. CDR3 sequence (DNA): TGTGCCAGCAGCCCAGGACTAGTGAACACCGGGGAGCTGTTTTTT. Full variable domain (outside the CDR3, taken from reference TRBV3-1 and TRBJ2-2): DTAVSQTPKYLVTQMGNDKSIKCEQNLGHDTMYWYKQDSKKFLKIMFSYNNKELIINETVPNRFSPKSPDKAHLNLHINSLELGDSAVYFCASSPGLVNTGELFFGEGSRLTVL.

The table lists this clonotype with many counts. This sequence joins TRBV20-1 and TRBJ2-3; 7 positions match TRBD1. Trimming cost V 1 base and J 2 bases; bases outside gene matches: 6. In germline, CDR1 is DFQATT, CDR2 SNEGSKA (reference sequence). The CDR3 runs to 15 residues. The CDR3 sequence: CSARAPGQNTDTQYF. DNA of the CDR3: TGCAGTGCTAGAGCCCCGGGACAGAACACAGATACGCAGTATTTT.

This clonotype occurred many times. The chain has TRBV6-1 and TRBJ2-2; D gene uncertain. Germline CDR1 MNHNS, CDR2 SASEGT. V lost 2 bases and J lost 4, with 11 bases in between. The CDR3 consists of 15 residues. As DNA, the CDR3 is TGTGCCAGCAGTGAACTACAGCCGCCCACCGGGGAGCTGTTTTTT. Translated, it gives CASSELQPPTGELFF.

This clonotype was recorded at least ten times. The rearrangement links TRBV27 to TRBJ1-1, with D possibly being TRBD1 (5 bases). V was trimmed by 4 bases and J by 8 bases, leaving 14 bases between them. In germline, CDR1 is MNHEY, CDR2 SMNVEV (reference sequence). This CDR3 contains 13 residues. CDR3 bases: TGTGCCAGCAGTTACAAAGGGACTGGGGAAGCTTTCTTT. As protein: CASSYKGTGEAFF.

This clonotype was counted many times. This CDR3 reads CASMRGGELFF. The CDR3 DNA sequence: TGTGCCAGCATGAGGGGTGGGGAGCTGTTTTTT. This chain links TRBV28 with TRBJ2-2; either TRBD1 or TRBD2 may supply D (5 bases each). The CDR3 consists of 11 residues. Per the germline V gene, CDR1 is MDHEN and CDR2 is SYDVKM. The germline V and J ends were trimmed by 7 bases and 8 bases, with 8 bases remaining between them. The whole variable domain, filled in from reference TRBV28 and TRBJ2-2, reads DVKVTQSSRYLVKRTGEKVFLECVQDMDHENMFWYRQDPGLGLRLIYFSYDVKMKEKGDIPEGYSVSREKKERFSLILESASTNQTSMYLCASMRGGELFFGEGSRLTVL.

The genes are TRBV27 and TRBJ1-5, with 9 bases lining up with TRBD1. Germline V gives CDR1 MNHEY, CDR2 SMNVEV (reference sequence). J lost 5 bases, V lost 8 bases, and 7 bases had no gene match. This CDR3 has 14 residues. Written as DNA, the CDR3 is TGTGCCAGCGGGAACGGACAGGGGCATCAGCCCCAGCATTTT. It translates to CASGNGQGHQPQHF.

This clonotype was picked up a small number of times. The V call is TRBV7-8, the J call TRBJ1-5; 9 bases map to TRBD1. J gave up 3 bases and V 2 bases, and 5 bases lay outside the gene matches. The CDR3 has 16 residues. The V gene's germline CDR1 is SGHVS and CDR2 FQNEAQ. CDR3 in amino acids: CASSLPGTGFNQPQHF. The CDR3 DNA reads as TGTGCCAGCAGCTTACCCGGGACAGGGTTCAATCAGCCCCAGCATTTT. Variable domain in full (rest from reference TRBV7-8 and TRBJ1-5): GAGVSQSPRYKVAKRGQDVALRCDPISGHVSLFWYQQALGQGPEFLTYFQNEAQLDKSGLPSDRFFAERPEGSVSTLKIQRTQQEDSAVYLCASSLPGTGFNQPQHFGDGTRLSIL.

This chain links TRBV6-5 with TRBJ2-5; TRBD1 is a possible D gene (7 bases). Germline-derived CDR1 and CDR2 are MNHEY and SVGAGI. The CDR3 runs to 15 residues. The V end lost 4 bases, the J end lost 3 bases, and 15 bases lay between the germline ends. This CDR3 is CASSLFGGTEETQYF. CDR3 coding DNA: TGTGCCAGCAGTTTATTTGGGGGGACAGAAGAGACCCAGTACTTC.

In this sample, this clonotype turned up many times. The chain couples TRBV29-1 to TRBJ2-7; D remains ambiguous. V was cut by 1 base and J by 2 bases, with 9 bases left in between. This CDR3 contains 13 residues. Germline V gene sequence: CDR1 SQVTM, CDR2 ANQGSEA. CDR3 protein: CSVEVPRTYEQYF. The CDR3 nucleotides are TGCAGCGTTGAAGTACCGAGAACCTACGAGCAGTACTTC.